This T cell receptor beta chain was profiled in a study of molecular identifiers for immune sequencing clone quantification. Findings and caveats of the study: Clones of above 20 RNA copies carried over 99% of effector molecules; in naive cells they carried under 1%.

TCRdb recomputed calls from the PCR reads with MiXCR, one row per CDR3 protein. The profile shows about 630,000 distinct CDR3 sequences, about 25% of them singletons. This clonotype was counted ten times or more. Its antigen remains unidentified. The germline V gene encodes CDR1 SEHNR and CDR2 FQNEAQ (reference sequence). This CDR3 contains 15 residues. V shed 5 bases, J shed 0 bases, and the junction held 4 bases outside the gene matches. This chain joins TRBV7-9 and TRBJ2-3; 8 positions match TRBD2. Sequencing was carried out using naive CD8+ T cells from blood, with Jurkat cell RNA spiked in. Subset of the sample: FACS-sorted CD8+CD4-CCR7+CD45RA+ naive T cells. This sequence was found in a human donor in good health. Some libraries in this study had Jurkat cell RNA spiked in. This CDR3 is CASSRTSRSTDTQYF. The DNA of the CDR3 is TGTGCCAGCAGCCGGACTAGCCGAAGCACAGATACGCAGTATTTT.